The next 29 T cell receptor beta chains were all read from a single sample in a study of memory CD4+ T cells and cytomegalovirus serostatus. The assay was immunoSEQ multiplex PCR, and TCRdb's table has in-frame clones only and misses some. The sample includes about 67,000 clones, about 76% of them seen just once. Single viable CD3+CD4+CD8-CD45RO+ cells were sorted as the memory CD4+ T cells. Sequenced: memory CD4+ T cells from blood. These receptor sequences come from an adult in good health and CMV-seropositive.

The CDR3 nucleotides read TGTGCCAGCAGCGTTGGGGGGGCAGATACGCAGTATTTT. This codes for CASSVGGADTQYF. The chain joins TRBV9 to TRBJ2-3; 7 bases match TRBD2. Germline trimming cut 2 bases from V and 4 bases from J; bases unmatched to any gene: 1. CDR1 is SGDLS, CDR2 YYNGEE, per germline. The CDR3 spans 13 residues.

The rearrangement uses TRBV10-1 and TRBJ2-7; D tentatively fits TRBD1 or TRBD2 (5 bases each). CDR3 length: 12 amino acids. Germline-derived CDR1 and CDR2 are WNHNN and SYGVQD (reference sequence). Trimming stripped 10 bases from V and 4 bases from J, with 14 bases between. The CDR3 protein is CATGRTAYEQYF. The CDR3 DNA follows: TGCGCCACGGGACGGACGGCTTACGAGCAGTACTTC.

The chain employs TRBV20-1 and TRBJ2-1; D uncertain. Germline assignment: CDR1 DFQATT and CDR2 SNEGSKA (reference sequence). V was cut by 6 bases and J by 2 bases, with 5 bases left in between. This CDR3 region has 11 residues. This CDR3 is CSASAYNEQFF. Written as DNA, the CDR3 is TGCAGTGCGAGCGCCTACAATGAGCAGTTCTTC.

There are a few counts of this clone. The J gene is TRBJ2-3, the V gene TRBV19, with D possibly being TRBD1 or TRBD2 (6 bases each). Germline V gene sequence: CDR1 LNHDA, CDR2 SQIVND (reference sequence). Trimming removed 5 bases from V and 0 bases from J, with 12 bases in between. The CDR3 length is 15 residues. CDR3 sequence (DNA): TGTGCCAGTAGTCTAACAGGGACTAGCACAGATACGCAGTATTTT. Residues: CASSLTGTSTDTQYF.

This clone came up a few times. This chain links TRBV10-3 with TRBJ1-1; D unclear. The V end was cut by 3 bases, the J end by 2 bases, with 13 bases between. This CDR3 spans 15 amino acids. Germline loops: CDR1 ENHRY, CDR2 SYGVKD. This CDR3 reads CAISDGLYFNTEAFF. The CDR3 DNA reads as TGTGCCATCAGTGATGGGTTGTATTTTAACACTGAAGCTTTCTTT.

V gene TRBV7-8 combines with J gene TRBJ2-3, with 7 bases fitting TRBD2. Germline CDR1 SGHVS, CDR2 FQNEAQ. V lost 2 bases to trimming and J lost 2 bases; unmatched junction nucleotides: 4. The CDR3 is made up of 15 amino acids. The CDR3 here is CASSLTAGATDTQYF. In nucleotides, the CDR3 is TGTGCCAGCAGCTTAACGGCGGGAGCCACAGATACGCAGTATTTT.

The chain recombines TRBV10-2 with TRBJ1-5; TRBD1 is a possible D gene (5 bases). CDR1 WSHSY and CDR2 SAAADI come from the germline V gene. The CDR3 contains 14 residues. V was shortened by 7 bases and J by 3 bases, with 13 bases between the two germline ends. The CDR3 DNA reads as TGCGCCAGCACTTCCGGCAGGGCCAATCAGCCCCAGCATTTT. Protein product: CASTSGRANQPQHF.

The V call is TRBV7-8, the J call TRBJ2-7; D not resolved. This CDR3 has 14 amino acids. The V and J ends lost 5 bases and 5 bases respectively, with 16 bases between them. The germline CDR1 and CDR2 sequences are SGHVS and FQNEAQ. CDR3 coding DNA: TGTGCCAGCAGCCTAAAGTCAGGCAAAGACGAGCAGTACTTC. This encodes CASSLKSGKDEQYF.

This clone was picked up a small number of times. The chain employs TRBV27 and TRBJ1-5, with D unclear. Germline CDR1 and CDR2: MNHEY and SMNVEV (reference sequence). V was pared by 1 base and J by 7 bases, with 8 bases between. CDR3 length: 13 amino acids. CDR3 amino acids: CASSLYQGQPQHF. CDR3 coding DNA: TGTGCCAGCAGTTTATATCAAGGACAGCCCCAGCATTTT.

The rearrangement links TRBV5-1 to TRBJ1-5; 7 bases are a match to TRBD1. The CDR3 has 15 amino acids. CDR1 and CDR2 (germline): SGHRS, YFSETQ. Germline trimming cut 5 bases from V and 1 base from J; bases unmatched to any gene: 6. CDR3 in DNA: TGCGCCAGCAGGCGAGGGACAGCCAGCAATCAGCCCCAGCATTTT. This codes for CASRRGTASNQPQHF.

This clone was detected only once. The CDR3 region is CASSRGGSGNEKLFF. CDR3 sequence (DNA): TGTGCCAGCAGCCGAGGGGGATCCGGTAATGAAAAACTGTTTTTT. This rearrangement joins TRBV4-2 to TRBJ1-4, with D maybe TRBD1 (6 bases). CDR1 and CDR2 from the germline V gene are LGHNA and YNFKEQ. CDR3 length: 15 residues. Trimming removed 4 bases from V and 4 bases from J, with 13 bases in between.

V is TRBV4-2 and J is TRBJ2-1; D perhaps matches TRBD2 (6 bases). This CDR3 comprises 16 residues. The V gene's germline CDR1 is LGHNA and CDR2 YNFKEQ. V dropped 0 bases and J dropped 5 bases, with 14 bases sitting between them. The CDR3 DNA follows: TGTGCCAGCAGCCAAGACAACCGGGAGCTCGACAATGAGCAGTTCTTC. Protein: CASSQDNRELDNEQFF.

A note on this clone: One end of the junction does not line up with germline, which may come from a read error. This sequence joins TRBV4-2 and TRBJ2-3; D tentatively fits TRBD1 or TRBD2 (5 bases each). There are 16 residues in the CDR3. Germline V CDR1 and CDR2: LGHNA, YNFKEQ. CDR3 nucleotides: TGTGCCAGCAGCCAAGTCTGGGACGGAAGCACAAATACGCAGTATTTT. The encoded protein is CASSQVWDGSTNTQYF.

This clone was detected ten times or more. The chain couples TRBV7-8 to TRBJ1-4; D gene unclear. With 6 bases removed from V and 7 bases from J, the gap between germline ends came to 18 bases. This CDR3 is 15 amino acids long. CDR1 is SGHVS, CDR2 FQNEAQ, per germline. The DNA for the CDR3 is TGTGCCAGCAGTCTCCGGGCCCCGGGAAGTGAAAAACTGTTTTTT. As protein: CASSLRAPGSEKLFF.

The CDR3 protein is CASRSGPTDTQYF. The CDR3 DNA follows: TGTGCCAGCAGAAGTGGCCCCACAGATACGCAGTATTTT. The chain couples TRBV28 to TRBJ2-3; no clear D. Germline lookup yields CDR1 MDHEN and CDR2 SYDVKM. The CDR3 is made up of 13 amino acids. V was cut by 6 bases and J by 2 bases, with 9 bases left in between.

The chain recombines TRBV19 with TRBJ1-5, with 8 nucleotides matching TRBD1. The CDR3 length is 14 residues. Trimming removed 4 bases from V and 9 bases from J; junction bases left unmatched: 8. Germline V gene data show CDR1 as LNHDA and CDR2 as SQIVND (reference sequence). The CDR3 region is CASSRAGGPRPQHF. The CDR3 nucleotides read TGTGCCAGTAGTAGGGCAGGGGGCCCACGGCCCCAGCATTTT.

This rearrangement joins TRBV14 to TRBJ2-1, with D possibly being TRBD1 (6 bases). This CDR3 is built from 15 residues. The ends were cut back, 1 base at V and 7 bases at J, with 14 bases in the middle. Germline values: CDR1 SGHDN, CDR2 FVKESK. The CDR3 loop reads CASSQVFARGNEQFF. The DNA for the CDR3 is TGTGCCAGCAGCCAAGTCTTTGCCAGGGGAAATGAGCAGTTCTTC.

In this sample, this clone turned up a few times. V gene TRBV18 combines with J gene TRBJ1-1; the D is unclear. CDR1 and CDR2 from the germline V gene are KGHSH and LQKENI. Trimming removed 0 bases from V and 4 bases from J, with 9 bases in between. The CDR3 length is 14 residues. CDR3 in amino acids: CASSPPKGLTEAFF. The CDR3 DNA reads TGTGCCAGCTCACCACCGAAAGGGCTCACTGAAGCTTTCTTT.

V gene TRBV5-1 combines with J gene TRBJ2-1, with 9 bases aligning to TRBD2. Per the germline V gene, CDR1 is SGHRS and CDR2 is YFSETQ. The CDR3 runs 16 residues. The ends lost 3 bases at V and 9 bases at J; junction bases unmatched: 13. The CDR3, as DNA: TGCGCCAGCAGCTCCGATATCGCGGGAGGGTATTTTGAGCAGTTCTTC. Its translation is CASSSDIAGGYFEQFF.

The chain is built from TRBV15 and TRBJ2-2, with D possibly being TRBD2 (6 bases). Per the germline V gene, CDR1 is LNHNV and CDR2 is YYDKDF (reference sequence). This CDR3 contains 17 residues. Trimming left V 3 bases short and J 7 bases short, with 21 bases between. CDR3: CATSSLPPGGKGGELFF. Here the CDR3 DNA reads TGTGCCACCAGCAGTCTCCCCCCGGGCGGGAAAGGCGGGGAGCTGTTTTTT.

This clone was observed once. The chain carries TRBV4-1 and TRBJ2-7; 14 nucleotides agree with TRBD2. The CDR3 has 18 residues. V dropped 1 base and J dropped 5; count of bases not matched to a gene: 10. CDR1 is MGHRA, CDR2 YSYEKL, per germline. The DNA of the CDR3 is TGCGCCAGCAGCCAAGTGGACATGGGACTAGCGGGAGTCAACGAGCAGTACTTC. It specifies CASSQVDMGLAGVNEQYF.

The rearrangement uses TRBV15 and TRBJ1-5; D might be TRBD1 (6 bases). The CDR3 is made up of 14 amino acids. CDR1 and CDR2 (germline): LNHNV, YYDKDF (reference sequence). V was clipped by 0 bases and J by 5 bases, with 8 bases between them. CDR3 sequence reads: CATSRDRGHQPQHF. CDR3 DNA sequence: TGTGCCACCAGCAGAGACAGGGGCCATCAGCCCCAGCATTTT.

The V gene is TRBV7-6, the J gene TRBJ1-2; D is possibly TRBD1 (5 bases). Germline CDR1 SGHVS, CDR2 FNYEAQ. Deletions cut 1 base from V and 4 bases from J, with 10 bases between. The CDR3 extends over 14 amino acids. The CDR3 DNA follows: TGTGCCAGCAGCTTAGGACAGTCACCCTATGGCTACACCTTC. It specifies CASSLGQSPYGYTF.

The CDR3, as DNA: TGTGCCAGCAGTCTGGAGAGGTCCTACGAGCAGTACTTC. Translated, it gives CASSLERSYEQYF. The gene calls are TRBV2 and TRBJ2-7; D is undetermined. This CDR3 spans 13 amino acids. The V gene's germline CDR1 is SNHLY and CDR2 FYNNEI. Deletions cut 5 bases from V and 1 base from J, with 9 bases between.

The gene calls are TRBV30 and TRBJ1-1; D remains unclear. Trimming shortened V by 6 bases and J by 1 base, and 12 bases separated the two germline ends. This CDR3 is 13 amino acids long. CDR1 and CDR2 (germline): GTSNPN, SVGIG (reference sequence). Here the CDR3 reads CACLVQTNTEAFF. In DNA form, the CDR3 reads TGTGCCTGTCTCGTACAGACGAACACTGAAGCTTTCTTT.

V and J are TRBV7-2 and TRBJ1-2, with a possible D match to TRBD1 (6 bases). Germline CDR1 and CDR2: SGHTA and FQGNSA. Trimming left V 2 bases short and J 3 bases short, with 7 bases between. The CDR3 is 13 residues long. The CDR3 region is CASSLRQDYGYTF. The CDR3 DNA reads TGTGCCAGCAGCTTAAGACAGGACTATGGCTACACCTTC. The variable domain in full, completed from reference TRBV7-2 and TRBJ1-2, reads GAGVSQSPSNKVTEKGKDVELRCDPISGHTALYWYRQSLGQGLEFLIYFQGNSAPDKSGLPSDRFSAERTGGSVSTLTIQRTQQEDSAVYLCASSLRQDYGYTFGSGTRLTVV.

This chain joins TRBV28 and TRBJ2-1; 7 nucleotides agree with TRBD2. CDR3 length equals 14 residues. J lost 5 bases, V lost 3 bases, and 4 bases had no gene match. Germline values: CDR1 MDHEN, CDR2 SYDVKM. As DNA, the CDR3 is TGTGCCAGCAGTTTGGCGGGAGCCCACAATGAGCAGTTCTTC. It translates to CASSLAGAHNEQFF.

This chain links TRBV5-8 with TRBJ2-1; 9 bases are a match to TRBD2. The CDR3 consists of 15 residues. Germline values: CDR1 SGHTS, CDR2 YDEGEE. V gave up 3 bases and J gave up 6 bases; unmatched junction bases: 7. The CDR3 reads CASSSGTSKGNEQFF. CDR3 DNA sequence: TGTGCCAGCAGCTCCGGGACTAGCAAGGGCAATGAGCAGTTCTTC.

V is TRBV28 and J is TRBJ1-4; 7 positions agree with TRBD1. Germline assignment: CDR1 MDHEN and CDR2 SYDVKM. Trimming removed 8 bases from V and 2 bases from J; junction bases left unmatched: 5. The CDR3 extends over 14 amino acids. This CDR3 is CASGPTGTNEKLFF. The CDR3 DNA reads as TGTGCCAGCGGCCCGACAGGGACTAATGAAAAACTGTTTTTT.